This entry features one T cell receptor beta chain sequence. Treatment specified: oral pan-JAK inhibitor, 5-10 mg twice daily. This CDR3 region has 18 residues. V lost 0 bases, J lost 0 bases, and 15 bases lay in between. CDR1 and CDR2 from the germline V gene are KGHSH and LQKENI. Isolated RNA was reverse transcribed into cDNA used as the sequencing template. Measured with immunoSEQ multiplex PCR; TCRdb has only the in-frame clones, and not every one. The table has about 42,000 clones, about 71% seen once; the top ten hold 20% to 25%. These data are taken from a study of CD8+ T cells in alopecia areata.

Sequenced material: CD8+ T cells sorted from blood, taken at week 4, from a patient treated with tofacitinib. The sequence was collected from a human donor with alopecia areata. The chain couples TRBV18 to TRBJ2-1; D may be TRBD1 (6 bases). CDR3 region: CASSPPTGLPSSYNEQFF. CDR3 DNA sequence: TGTGCCAGCTCACCACCGACAGGACTTCCGAGCTCCTACAATGAGCAGTTCTTC.